These 24 T cell receptor beta chains came from one sample sequenced in a study of T cell responses to AZD1222 COVID-19 vaccine. The repertoire was sequenced with immunoSEQ multiplex PCR; TCRdb's copy has only in-frame clones and lacks some. The sample carries tens of thousands of clones, over 65% recorded once. This specimen was peripheral blood, taken 28 days after the second AZD1222 dose. The receptor set was obtained from an adult who received the AZD1222 COVID-19 vaccine.

The chain joins TRBV4-3 to TRBJ1-2; 10 bases fit TRBD1. CDR3 length: 16 amino acids. V was clipped by 1 base and J by 2 bases; unmatched bases: 4. Per the germline V gene, CDR1 is LGHNA and CDR2 is YSLEER. The CDR3 DNA reads TGCGCCAGCAGCCAAGCCCCGGGACAGGGGAACTATGGCTACACCTTC. As protein: CASSQAPGQGNYGYTF.

This chain joins TRBV6-5 and TRBJ2-7; D is perhaps TRBD1 (6 bases). Germline V CDR1 and CDR2: MNHEY, SVGAGI. Trimming removed 4 bases from V and 2 bases from J, with 12 bases in between. The CDR3 contains 14 residues. CDR3 DNA: TGTGCCAGCAGTTTCGGCAGGGGAGCCTACGAGCAGTACTTC. The encoded protein is CASSFGRGAYEQYF.

The chain recombines TRBV10-3 with TRBJ1-4; a weak D match, TRBD1 (6 bases). This CDR3 comprises 13 residues. From germline, CDR1 is ENHRY and CDR2 SYGVKD. Trimming took off 6 bases at V and 6 bases at J, with 11 bases between the two ends. For the CDR3, the DNA is TGTGCCATCAGAGGGGACACCCATGAAAAACTGTTTTTT. It codes for CAIRGDTHEKLFF.

The gene calls are TRBV6-5 and TRBJ2-1; 10 bases align to TRBD2. The CDR3 spans 15 residues. Germline lookup yields CDR1 MNHEY and CDR2 SVGAGI. The trim removed 6 bases at V and 6 bases at J, leaving 8 bases unmatched. This CDR3 reads CASRTGLAPVNEQFF. The CDR3, as DNA: TGTGCCAGCAGAACGGGACTAGCGCCCGTCAATGAGCAGTTCTTC.

This chain links TRBV19 with TRBJ1-3; D not certain. The germline gives CDR1 LNHDA, CDR2 SQIVND (reference sequence). The germline V and J ends were trimmed by 2 bases and 0 bases, with 5 bases remaining between them. This CDR3 comprises 14 residues. This chain's CDR3 is CASSITVSGNTIYF. DNA of the CDR3: TGTGCCAGTAGTATAACAGTCTCTGGAAACACCATATATTTT.

V is TRBV18 and J is TRBJ2-1, with 12 bases identical to TRBD2. V lost 4 bases and J lost 8; bases outside the gene matches: 6. Germline V gene data show CDR1 as KGHSH and CDR2 as LQKENI. The CDR3 sequence is 15 residues long. The CDR3 coding sequence is TGTGCCAGCTCACGAACTAGCGGGGGGCAGGATGAGCAGTTCTTC. Translating it yields CASSRTSGGQDEQFF.

The rearrangement joins TRBV6-1 to TRBJ1-1; D may be TRBD1 (5 bases). The CDR3 contains 13 residues. Trimming took off 6 bases at V and 8 bases at J, with 16 bases between the two ends. In germline, CDR1 is MNHNS, CDR2 SASEGT. CDR3 sequence reads: CASSRKVDSEAFF. The CDR3 DNA reads TGTGCCAGCAGCCGCAAGGTTGACAGCGAAGCTTTCTTT.

The rearrangement links TRBV11-1 to TRBJ2-1, with 8 positions matching TRBD2. CDR3 length: 16 residues. V dropped 4 bases and J dropped 1; count of bases not matched to a gene: 6. From germline, CDR1 is SGHAT and CDR2 FQDESV (reference sequence). CDR3 coding DNA: TGTGCCAGCAGCTCAACGGGAGGGGAGTCCTACAATGAGCAGTTCTTC. As protein: CASSSTGGESYNEQFF.

The chain couples TRBV2 to TRBJ1-2; D uncertain. The CDR3 has 11 amino acids. The germline V gene encodes CDR1 SNHLY and CDR2 FYNNEI. The V end was cut by 5 bases, the J end by 7 bases, with 8 bases between. As DNA, the CDR3 is TGTGCCAGCAGTAATGAGGGTGGCTACACCTTC. Translated: CASSNEGGYTF.

The chain is built from TRBV6-5 and TRBJ2-7; D not resolved. Germline V gene data show CDR1 as MNHEY and CDR2 as SVGAGI. V dropped 0 bases and J dropped 1 base, with 7 bases sitting between them. This CDR3 region has 14 residues. The CDR3 coding sequence is TGTGCCAGCAGTTACTCGTTAACGTCCTACGAGCAGTACTTC. Protein sequence: CASSYSLTSYEQYF.

The CDR3 here is CASSRLAGVYNEQFF. The CDR3 DNA is TGTGCCAGCAGCAGACTAGCGGGGGTCTACAATGAGCAGTTCTTC. V usage is TRBV5-5 and J usage is TRBJ2-1; 12 bases agree with TRBD2. The J segment lost 3 bases and the V segment lost 4 bases, leaving 2 bases of the junction unmatched. The germline V gene encodes CDR1 SGHKS and CDR2 YYEKEE (reference sequence). The CDR3 is 15 amino acids. Variable domain in full (rest from reference TRBV5-5 and TRBJ2-1): DAGVTQSPTHLIKTRGQQVTLRCSPISGHKSVSWYQQVLGQGPQFIFQYYEKEERGRGNFPDRFSARQFPNYSSELNVNALLLGDSALYLCASSRLAGVYNEQFFGPGTRLTVL.

The J gene is TRBJ1-2, the V gene TRBV11-2, with D uncertain. This CDR3 has 16 amino acids. V lost 0 bases and J lost 7, with 18 bases in between. Per the germline V gene, CDR1 is SGHAT and CDR2 is FQNNGV. This CDR3 reads CASSLEGSSQDFGYTF. Written as DNA, the CDR3 is TGTGCCAGCAGCTTAGAGGGTAGCAGCCAGGACTTTGGCTACACCTTC.

This chain connects TRBV6-6 to TRBJ2-1; the D is unclear. Trimming removed 6 bases from V and 8 bases from J, with 20 bases in between. CDR3 length equals 15 residues. Germline values: CDR1 MNHNY, CDR2 SVGAGI (reference sequence). CDR3 protein: CASSDSRRVRDEQFF. The CDR3 coding sequence is TGTGCCAGCAGCGACTCCCGACGGGTTCGGGATGAGCAGTTCTTC.

The gene calls are TRBV6-2 or TRBV6-3 and TRBJ2-7; no clear D gene. Trimming took 2 bases from V and 6 from J, leaving 11 bases between them. This CDR3 spans 13 amino acids. Germline V gene lookup returns CDR1 MNHEY and CDR2 SVGEGT. The CDR3 nucleotides read TGTGCCAGCAGTTACCCCCTCTCTGGCGAGCAGTACTTC. Its protein is CASSYPLSGEQYF.

The J gene is TRBJ2-5, the V gene TRBV7-3; D could derive from TRBD1 or TRBD2 (5 bases each). The CDR3 spans 15 residues. Trimming removed 1 base from V and 3 bases from J, with 12 bases in between. Germline CDR1 is SGHTA and CDR2 is FQGTGA. The CDR3 DNA reads as TGTGCCAGCAGCTTAAATGGGGGTGGAAAAGAGACCCAGTACTTC. As protein: CASSLNGGGKETQYF.

This clone was detected only once. The chain carries TRBV7-8 and TRBJ2-4; D not resolved. Trimming pared 5 bases from V and 5 bases from J, leaving 13 bases between. CDR3 length: 14 amino acids. Looked up from germline, CDR1 is SGHVS and CDR2 is FQNEAQ. As DNA, the CDR3 is TGTGCCAGCAGCCCTGCCAGGATCCAAAACATTCAGTACTTC. As protein: CASSPARIQNIQYF.

V usage is TRBV2 and J usage is TRBJ1-5; 8 nucleotides match TRBD1. From germline, CDR1 is SNHLY and CDR2 FYNNEI. The V gene end was trimmed by 6 bases and the J gene end by 1 base; junction bases not matched to a gene: 5. This CDR3 is 15 amino acids long. The CDR3 coding sequence is TGTGCCAGCAGCGGACAGGGATCAAGCAATCAGCCCCAGCATTTT. Encoded protein: CASSGQGSSNQPQHF. Looking up the rest from reference TRBV2 and TRBJ1-5 gives the full variable domain: EPEVTQTPSHQVTQMGQEVILRCVPISNHLYFYWYRQILGQKVEFLVSFYNNEISEKSEIFDDQFSVERPDGSNFTLKIRSTKLEDSAMYFCASSGQGSSNQPQHFGDGTRLSIL.

In this sample, this clone turned up once. The chain joins TRBV12-3 or TRBV12-4 to TRBJ1-6; D is possibly TRBD1 (5 bases). This CDR3 has 13 amino acids. V was clipped by 6 bases and J by 6 bases, with 9 bases between them. DNA for the CDR3: TGTGCCAGCAGCCAGGGAGCTAATTCACCCCTCCACTTT. Translated, it gives CASSQGANSPLHF.

The genes are TRBV2 and TRBJ1-6, with 11 bases that match TRBD1. Trimming cost V 7 bases and J 5 bases; bases outside gene matches: 7. The CDR3 spans 16 residues. Germline V CDR1 and CDR2: SNHLY, FYNNEI. DNA of the CDR3: TGTGCCAGCATCCAGGACAGGGGGCTTAATAATTCACCCCTCCACTTT. Amino acid sequence: CASIQDRGLNNSPLHF.

The chain couples TRBV18 to TRBJ1-4; D unresolved. Per the germline V gene, CDR1 is KGHSH and CDR2 is LQKENI. The V end was cut by 2 bases, the J end by 3 bases, with 10 bases between. The length of the CDR3 is 15 residues. CDR3 sequence: CASSPWGEANEKLFF. The CDR3 nucleotides are TGTGCCAGCTCACCATGGGGTGAAGCTAATGAAAAACTGTTTTTT.

This clone was found once. The chain couples TRBV6-6 to TRBJ1-5; tentative D call: TRBD1 (5 bases). Germline CDR1 MNHNY, CDR2 SVGAGI (reference sequence). Between the trimmed V and J ends, which lost 5 bases and 5 bases, there was a span of 19 bases. The CDR3 length is 16 residues. The CDR3 DNA reads as TGTGCCAGCAGTCAAACCGGACAAGCTGCCTATCAGCCCCAGCATTTT. This sequence encodes CASSQTGQAAYQPQHF.

The chain combines TRBV5-5 with TRBJ1-4; D ambiguous. Looked up from germline, CDR1 is SGHKS and CDR2 is YYEKEE (reference sequence). This CDR3 region has 18 residues. V was trimmed by 4 bases and J by 4 bases, leaving 23 bases between them. CDR3: CASSTVWLTVHVNEKLFF. CDR3 nucleotide sequence: TGTGCCAGCAGCACGGTATGGCTGACGGTCCACGTTAATGAAAAACTGTTTTTT.

DNA for the CDR3: TGTGCCAGCAGCACGGGACAGGGGGGGTCACCCCTCCACTTT. Residues: CASSTGQGGSPLHF. This chain uses TRBV7-2 with TRBJ1-6; 11 positions agree with TRBD1. This CDR3 has 14 amino acids. Trimming at V came to 5 bases and at J to 10 bases, leaving 4 bases not matched to a gene. Germline CDR1 is SGHTA and CDR2 is FQGNSA.

The chain is built from TRBV6-5 and TRBJ1-1; the D is unclear. The CDR3 loop spans 16 amino acids. Trimming cost V 0 bases and J 0 bases, with 11 bases left between them. CDR1 is MNHEY, CDR2 SVGAGI, per germline. CDR3 sequence: CASSYSTYALNTEAFF. The CDR3 DNA is TGTGCCAGCAGTTACTCGACCTACGCATTGAACACTGAAGCTTTCTTT.